What follows are 23 T cell receptor beta chains derived from one specimen sequenced in a study of shared clonotypes between healthy human individuals. The protocol was immunoSEQ multiplex PCR, while the TCRdb copy is restricted to in-frame clones and leaves out a portion. The sample consists of about 2,100,000 clones, 90% to 95% of them appearing once. Cells designated naive CD8 were CD45RO-negative and were positively selected for CCR7, with terminally differentiated effector memory CD45RA+ cells excluded. Sequencing input: naive CD8+ T cells from PBMCs. These receptors were obtained from a man aged 18 to 29 in good health. Some clones in this sample may be carry-over from other donors' samples.

This chain connects TRBV11-2 to TRBJ2-7; possible D gene TRBD1, 6 bases. The length of the CDR3 is 15 residues. Germline CDR1 and CDR2: SGHAT and FQNNGV. V was shortened by 6 bases and J by 1 base, with 16 bases between the two germline ends. The DNA for the CDR3 is TGTGCCAGCAGACTACAGGGTCTCGGGTCCTACGAGCAGTACTTC. This codes for CASRLQGLGSYEQYF.

V is TRBV28 and J is TRBJ2-1, with D perhaps matching TRBD1 or TRBD2 (5 bases each). Germline assignment: CDR1 MDHEN and CDR2 SYDVKM. Trimming cost V 8 bases and J 7 bases, with 21 bases left between them. This CDR3 comprises 15 residues. DNA of the CDR3: TGTGCCAGCGTAGAAGGGATCCTTTGGGGGAATGAGCAGTTCTTC. Encoded protein: CASVEGILWGNEQFF. Using reference TRBV28 and TRBJ2-1 for the parts outside the CDR3, the full variable domain is DVKVTQSSRYLVKRTGEKVFLECVQDMDHENMFWYRQDPGLGLRLIYFSYDVKMKEKGDIPEGYSVSREKKERFSLILESASTNQTSMYLCASVEGILWGNEQFFGPGTRLTVL.

This clone was recorded a few times. The same CDR3 can be traced to other DNA sequences in this sample. J is TRBJ2-7 and V is TRBV27; TRBD1 matches at 7 bases. The CDR3 contains 12 residues. V was clipped by 6 bases and J by 3 bases; unmatched bases: 2. The V gene's germline CDR1 is MNHEY and CDR2 SMNVEV (reference sequence). The CDR3 DNA sequence: TGTGCCAGCAGGGGGGACAGCTACGAGCAGTACTTC. This codes for CASRGDSYEQYF.

The chain links TRBV5-4 to TRBJ2-1; TRBD2 agrees at 13 bases. The J segment lost 2 bases and the V segment lost 3 bases, leaving 2 bases of the junction unmatched. In germline, CDR1 is SGHNT, CDR2 YYREEE (reference sequence). The CDR3 runs to 16 residues. For the CDR3, the DNA is TGTGCCAGCAGCTCCGGACTAGCGGGAGCCTACAATGAGCAGTTCTTC. Translating it yields CASSSGLAGAYNEQFF.

The chain employs TRBV28 and TRBJ1-5; maybe TRBD1 (6 bases). Germline-derived CDR1 and CDR2 are MDHEN and SYDVKM. V lost 8 bases to trimming and J lost 2 bases, with 19 bases between them. The CDR3 is 16 amino acids. DNA for the CDR3: TGTGCCAGCGTAGCGACAGGCGTTTGGGGCAATCAGCCCCAGCATTTT. Its translation is CASVATGVWGNQPQHF.

The rearrangement links TRBV7-6 to TRBJ2-3; D gene uncertain. Trimming removed 5 bases at V and 3 bases at J, with 12 bases between. This CDR3 has 14 residues. Per germline, CDR1 SGHVS and CDR2 FNYEAQ. CDR3 region: CASSARSGTDTQYF. The CDR3 bases are TGTGCCAGCAGCGCGCGGTCCGGGACAGATACGCAGTATTTT.

This clone was seen a single time. V usage is TRBV19 and J usage is TRBJ1-2, with D tentatively TRBD1 (6 bases). Germline V gene data show CDR1 as LNHDA and CDR2 as SQIVND (reference sequence). Trimming left V 1 base short and J 7 bases short, with 19 bases between. The CDR3 runs to 16 residues. CDR3 protein: CASSIGRAGVSVGYTF. In DNA form, the CDR3 reads TGTGCCAGTAGTATAGGTCGCGCAGGGGTATCGGTTGGCTACACCTTC.

This chain links TRBV25-1 with TRBJ1-1, with D perhaps TRBD1 (6 bases). V was trimmed by 3 bases and J by 3 bases, leaving 23 bases between them. Germline V gene sequence: CDR1 MGHDK, CDR2 SYGVNS. This CDR3 spans 18 amino acids. CDR3 bases: TGTGCCAGCAGTGAGAGGACAGCTACCCCACTCCTGCACACTGAAGCTTTCTTT. This translates into CASSERTATPLLHTEAFF.

To note about this clone: The sample holds other DNA sequences that translate to the same CDR3. This chain links TRBV5-1 with TRBJ2-2; possible D gene TRBD2, 5 bases. The germline V and J ends were trimmed by 2 bases and 6 bases, with 11 bases remaining between them. This CDR3 contains 14 residues. Looked up from germline, CDR1 is SGHRS and CDR2 is YFSETQ. CDR3 in DNA: TGCGCCAGCAGCTTAGGTCGCGGGCCCGGGGAGCTGTTTTTT. Its translation: CASSLGRGPGELFF.

The genes are TRBV9 and TRBJ1-2, with 7 bases fitting TRBD1. The CDR3 is made up of 16 amino acids. CDR1 is SGDLS and CDR2 is YYNGEE in the germline V gene. After removal of 3 bases from V and 5 bases from J, the junction contained 13 bases not matched to a gene. Here the CDR3 DNA reads TGTGCCAGCAGCGAGGTCCGGGGAGGGGGCAGGTATGGCTACACCTTC. This codes for CASSEVRGGGRYGYTF.

The gene calls are TRBV6-6 and TRBJ2-3; D is possibly TRBD1 (6 bases). This CDR3 is 15 amino acids long. Germline loops: CDR1 MNHNY, CDR2 SVGAGI (reference sequence). Trimming took off 6 bases at V and 2 bases at J, with 15 bases between the two ends. The CDR3 loop is CASSQTGTATDTQYF. CDR3 DNA: TGTGCCAGCAGCCAAACAGGGACCGCCACAGATACGCAGTATTTT.

The genes are TRBV28 and TRBJ2-3; D is uncertain. The V gene lost 2 bases and the J gene lost 4 bases, with 10 bases spanning the gap. CDR3 size: 14 residues. Germline lookup yields CDR1 MDHEN and CDR2 SYDVKM. The CDR3 coding sequence is TGTGCCAGCAGTTTACTAGGGTCGGCAGATACGCAGTATTTT. It translates to CASSLLGSADTQYF.

The chain joins TRBV9 to TRBJ2-7; D might be TRBD1 (6 bases). V lost 3 bases and J 2 bases, leaving 18 bases between the germline ends. The CDR3 is 16 amino acids. The V gene's germline CDR1 is SGDLS and CDR2 YYNGEE. The CDR3 reads CASSETDSSKPYEQYF. CDR3 DNA sequence: TGTGCCAGCAGCGAGACGGACAGTTCCAAACCCTACGAGCAGTACTTC. The complete variable domain, with remaining parts taken from reference TRBV9 and TRBJ2-7, reads DSGVTQTPKHLITATGQRVTLRCSPRSGDLSVYWYQQSLDQGLQFLIQYYNGEERAKGNILERFSAQQFPDLHSELNLSSLELGDSALYFCASSETDSSKPYEQYFGPGTRLTVT.

The chain joins TRBV7-9 to TRBJ2-1, with D uncertain. CDR1 and CDR2 from the germline V gene are SEHNR and FQNEAQ (reference sequence). Trimming removed 1 base from V and 3 bases from J, with 10 bases in between. The CDR3 is made up of 15 amino acids. The CDR3, as DNA: TGTGCCAGCAGCTTAGGGTGGCGCCTCTACAATGAGCAGTTCTTC. Residues: CASSLGWRLYNEQFF.

Comments on this clone: Relative to the germline gene, one junction end is altered; a read error may explain this. The genes are TRBV28 and TRBJ1-2, with 11 bases identical to TRBD1. This CDR3 comprises 15 residues. Germline CDR1 and CDR2: MDHEN and SYDVKM. For the CDR3, the DNA is TGTGCCAGCAGTCCTCGGACAGGGGGCGGTTATGGTTACACCTTC. Translating gives CASSPRTGGGYGYTF.

The chain recombines TRBV19 with TRBJ1-1, with D possibly TRBD1 on 5 matching bases. The CDR3 runs 14 residues. Trimming removed 7 bases from V and 1 base from J, with 13 bases in between. Germline CDR1 is LNHDA and CDR2 is SQIVND (reference sequence). The DNA of the CDR3 is TGTGCCAGTATCGTTAGCAGGGAGAACACTGAAGCTTTCTTT. Translated: CASIVSRENTEAFF.

The V call is TRBV29-1, the J call TRBJ1-3; 9 bases map to TRBD1. The CDR3 is 12 residues long. The V and J ends lost 6 bases and 4 bases, in that order; junction bases with no gene match: 1. The germline CDR1 and CDR2 sequences are SQVTM and ANQGSEA. CDR3 protein: CSVGTGGNTIYF. The CDR3, as DNA: TGCAGCGTAGGGACAGGGGGAAACACCATATATTTT.

The chain uses TRBV10-3 and TRBJ1-1; D is ambiguous. The germline V gene has CDR1 ENHRY and CDR2 SYGVKD. The CDR3 loop spans 14 amino acids. Trimming pared 0 bases from V and 5 bases from J, leaving 10 bases between. The CDR3 reads CAISESVPRTEAFF. The CDR3 DNA sequence: TGTGCCATCAGTGAGTCAGTCCCGCGGACTGAAGCTTTCTTT.

This clone occurred once. The rearrangement links TRBV7-9 to TRBJ2-7; 11 bases are shared with TRBD2. V dropped 5 bases and J dropped 7; count of bases not matched to a gene: 16. The length of the CDR3 is 17 residues. Germline CDR1 is SEHNR and CDR2 is FQNEAQ (reference sequence). CDR3 loop: CASSPVGPLAGVGEQYF. In DNA, the CDR3 is TGTGCCAGCAGCCCCGTCGGGCCACTAGCGGGAGTAGGGGAGCAGTACTTC. The variable domain in full, with the rest retrieved from reference TRBV7-9 and TRBJ2-7, is DTGVSQNPRHKITKRGQNVTFRCDPISEHNRLYWYRQTLGQGPEFLTYFQNEAQLEKSRLLSDRFSAERPKGSFSTLEIQRTEQGDSAMYLCASSPVGPLAGVGEQYFGPGTRLTVT.

Turning to this clone: Other DNA sequences within the sample encode an identical CDR3. V gene TRBV9 combines with J gene TRBJ2-1, with D unresolved. This CDR3 is 13 amino acids long. V lost 1 base and J 4 bases, leaving 6 bases between the germline ends. Germline CDR1 and CDR2: SGDLS and YYNGEE. The CDR3 reads CASSVWGYNEQFF. Written as DNA, the CDR3 is TGTGCCAGCAGCGTATGGGGTTACAATGAGCAGTTCTTC.

V is TRBV27 and J is TRBJ1-1; D is undetermined. This CDR3 has 14 amino acids. The germline CDR1 and CDR2 sequences are MNHEY and SMNVEV (reference sequence). Trimming pared 1 base from V and 1 base from J, leaving 7 bases between. This chain's CDR3 is CASSLYWGNTEAFF. CDR3 in DNA: TGTGCCAGCAGTTTATATTGGGGGAACACTGAAGCTTTCTTT.

This clone was seen just once. The rearrangement links TRBV2 to TRBJ1-2; 10 bases fit TRBD1. The CDR3 extends over 15 amino acids. Germline CDR1 and CDR2: SNHLY and FYNNEI. J lost 8 bases, V lost 0 bases, and 6 bases had no gene match. CDR3 region: CASSEAFGQGVGYTF. In nucleotides, the CDR3 is TGTGCCAGCAGTGAAGCGTTCGGACAGGGGGTAGGCTACACCTTC.

The chain links TRBV7-8 to TRBJ2-7; D is unresolved. Trimming took 0 bases from V and 2 from J, leaving 20 bases between them. This CDR3 contains 18 residues. Germline V gene lookup returns CDR1 SGHVS and CDR2 FQNEAQ. The CDR3 DNA sequence: TGTGCCAGCAGCTTAGCCATGTCCGGGCCGGCGAAGACCTACGAGCAGTACTTC. Protein sequence: CASSLAMSGPAKTYEQYF. The full variable domain, rest sourced from reference TRBV7-8 and TRBJ2-7, is GAGVSQSPRYKVAKRGQDVALRCDPISGHVSLFWYQQALGQGPEFLTYFQNEAQLDKSGLPSDRFFAERPEGSVSTLKIQRTQQEDSAVYLCASSLAMSGPAKTYEQYFGPGTRLTVT.